These 14 T cell receptor beta chains were all obtained from the same sample, sequenced in a study of cytomegalovirus exposure and HLA in healthy donors. 13 Jbeta primers and 60 Vbeta primers were used for the PCR. Only in-frame clones appear in the TCRdb table, and some are missing; sequencing was by immunoSEQ multiplex PCR. The sample has around 140,000 clones, under 90% seen once; the top ten hold approximately 2.4%. Sequenced input: PBMCs. The receptors here all came from a male donor in good health and CMV-seronegative.

V gene TRBV28 combines with J gene TRBJ1-2; 8 positions agree with TRBD1. Germline assignment: CDR1 MDHEN and CDR2 SYDVKM. The CDR3 spans 15 residues. V was clipped by 3 bases and J by 7 bases; unmatched bases: 10. CDR3 sequence reads: CASSFLSDRGIGYTF. The CDR3 coding sequence is TGTGCCAGCAGTTTCCTCTCTGACAGGGGTATTGGCTACACCTTC.

This clone was counted once. The chain uses TRBV7-9 and TRBJ2-3; D unresolved. The V gene lost 1 base and the J gene lost 5 bases, with 13 bases spanning the gap. Germline assignment: CDR1 SEHNR and CDR2 FQNEAQ (reference sequence). The CDR3 extends over 15 amino acids. The CDR3 nucleotides read TGTGCCAGCAGCTTAGTCCCTTTGAGCGTAGATACGCAGTATTTT. The encoded protein is CASSLVPLSVDTQYF.

This clone has a single count. J is TRBJ1-1 and V is TRBV27; D might be TRBD1 (6 bases). Germline V gives CDR1 MNHEY, CDR2 SMNVEV (reference sequence). The V and J ends lost 4 bases and 7 bases respectively, with 13 bases between them. The CDR3 totals 13 residues. The CDR3 spells CASSWTAGYEAFF. In DNA form, the CDR3 reads TGTGCCAGCAGTTGGACAGCCGGGTATGAAGCTTTCTTT.

The rearrangement uses TRBV15 and TRBJ2-1; tentative D call: TRBD1 (7 bases). CDR3 length: 20 amino acids. CDR1 and CDR2 from the germline V gene are LNHNV and YYDKDF (reference sequence). Trimming left V 1 base short and J 7 bases short, with 29 bases between. CDR3 loop: CATSRGARGYGGPNRNEQFF. As DNA, the CDR3 is TGTGCCACCAGCAGAGGGGCCAGGGGGTACGGAGGGCCAAATCGGAATGAGCAGTTCTTC.

This clone was seen just once. The same CDR3 is also encoded by other DNA sequences in this sample. The V call is TRBV5-1, the J call TRBJ2-3, with D tentatively TRBD1 (5 bases). CDR1 and CDR2 (germline): SGHRS, YFSETQ. Trimming stripped 4 bases from V and 2 bases from J, with 26 bases between. The CDR3 extends over 19 amino acids. The CDR3 DNA follows: TGCGCCAGCAGCACGAATCTAAAGGGGCAGGGTGGATTCACAGATACGCAGTATTTT. As protein: CASSTNLKGQGGFTDTQYF. The complete variable domain, with remaining parts taken from reference TRBV5-1 and TRBJ2-3, reads KAGVTQTPRYLIKTRGQQVTLSCSPISGHRSVSWYQQTPGQGLQFLFEYFSETQRNKGNFPGRFSGRQFSNSRSEMNVSTLELGDSALYLCASSTNLKGQGGFTDTQYFGPGTRLTVL.

The chain employs TRBV27 and TRBJ1-1; D is perhaps TRBD1 (5 bases). CDR1 and CDR2 from the germline V gene are MNHEY and SMNVEV (reference sequence). The CDR3 totals 13 residues. V was shortened by 3 bases and J by 8 bases, with 13 bases between the two germline ends. The CDR3 nucleotides read TGTGCCAGCAGTTTCCTTGGGGGGTCAGAAGCTTTCTTT. Amino acid sequence: CASSFLGGSEAFF.

This chain connects TRBV9 to TRBJ2-7, with 7 bases that match TRBD2. Germline V lookup: CDR1 SGDLS, CDR2 YYNGEE. This CDR3 has 15 residues. The junction had 11 bases not matched to a gene; V was cut back by 3 bases and J by 5 bases. CDR3 sequence: CASSAEGGRGDEQYF. For the CDR3, the DNA is TGTGCCAGCAGCGCCGAAGGCGGGAGAGGCGACGAGCAGTACTTC. Together with reference TRBV9 and TRBJ2-7, the CDR3 gives the full variable domain: DSGVTQTPKHLITATGQRVTLRCSPRSGDLSVYWYQQSLDQGLQFLIQYYNGEERAKGNILERFSAQQFPDLHSELNLSSLELGDSALYFCASSAEGGRGDEQYFGPGTRLTVT.

This chain joins TRBV5-5 and TRBJ2-7, with D possibly matching TRBD1 (6 bases). The CDR3 totals 14 residues. CDR1 and CDR2 (germline): SGHKS, YYEKEE (reference sequence). Trimming pared 2 bases from V and 4 bases from J, leaving 13 bases between. CDR3 sequence (DNA): TGTGCCAGCAGCTTAGGGGGTCCCCCTTACGAGCAGTACTTC. It specifies CASSLGGPPYEQYF.

This chain uses TRBV11-2 with TRBJ2-5; D possibly corresponds to TRBD2 (5 bases). From germline, CDR1 is SGHAT and CDR2 FQNNGV. V lost 9 bases and J lost 4, with 21 bases in between. This CDR3 has 15 residues. The CDR3 loop reads CASLMGYLGGETQYF. CDR3 sequence (DNA): TGTGCCAGTCTAATGGGGTATCTCGGAGGAGAGACCCAGTACTTC.

This clone was observed once. The chain uses TRBV29-1 and TRBJ2-2; no clear D gene. The CDR3 spans 12 residues. The germline V gene encodes CDR1 SQVTM and CDR2 ANQGSEA. Trimming shortened V by 2 bases and J by 6 bases, and 7 bases separated the two germline ends. The CDR3: CSVESPPGELFF. CDR3 coding DNA: TGCAGCGTTGAATCTCCCCCCGGGGAGCTGTTTTTT.

This clone was picked up a small number of times. This specimen includes other DNA sequences encoding the same CDR3. Written as DNA, the CDR3 is TGTGCCAGCAGTGACTCCTCGGGAGGCACAGATACGCAGTATTTT. Residues: CASSDSSGGTDTQYF. The chain is built from TRBV6-4 and TRBJ2-3; the D gene is possibly TRBD2 (6 bases). CDR1 and CDR2 from the germline V gene are MRHNA and SNTAGT. CDR3 length equals 15 residues. With 0 bases removed from V and 1 base from J, the gap between germline ends came to 8 bases.

This clone has more than one count but fewer than ten. This sequence joins TRBV13 and TRBJ2-7, with 7 bases aligning to TRBD1. The V gene end was trimmed by 3 bases and the J gene end by 2 bases; junction bases not matched to a gene: 4. Germline assignment: CDR1 PRHDT and CDR2 FYEKMQ (reference sequence). The CDR3 length is 14 residues. DNA of the CDR3: TGTGCCAGCAGCTTGACAGGGAAAACCTACGAGCAGTACTTC. It translates to CASSLTGKTYEQYF.

The rearrangement uses TRBV29-1 and TRBJ2-3, with a possible D match to TRBD2 (6 bases). The CDR3 is 14 residues long. The germline V gene has CDR1 SQVTM and CDR2 ANQGSEA. Trimming took 5 bases from V and 2 from J, leaving 14 bases between them. The CDR3 region has the DNA TGCAGCGTTAGGGACGGGGGATTCACAGATACGCAGTATTTT. Protein product: CSVRDGGFTDTQYF.

The sample holds one count of this clone. V is TRBV7-9 and J is TRBJ2-1; 9 bases match TRBD1. The CDR3 runs to 14 residues. CDR1 and CDR2 (germline): SEHNR, FQNEAQ (reference sequence). The V and J ends lost 1 base and 12 bases, in that order; junction bases with no gene match: 7. The CDR3 sequence is CASSLGTGDPPQFF. The CDR3 coding sequence is TGTGCCAGCAGCTTAGGGACAGGGGATCCTCCGCAGTTCTTC.